This entry lists 25 T cell receptor beta chains sequenced from one sample in a study of blood T cell repertoires in COVID-19. Data came from immunoSEQ multiplex PCR; TCRdb stores just in-frame clones and leaves some out. Found here are hundreds of thousands of clones, around 88% of them singletons; the top ten hold 1.2%. The sequencing sample was made of PBMCs or T cells enriched from blood (not recorded which). The origin of the receptors is a middle-aged woman with acute COVID-19.

Points on this clone: An end of the junction does not agree with germline; a read error may underlie this. CDR3 DNA: TGCGCCAGCAGCGGAGGGGACAGGGGCGTCTTC. Translation: CASSGGDRGVF. V is TRBV5-1 and J is TRBJ2-1; 10 bases are a match to TRBD1. Per the germline V gene, CDR1 is SGHRS and CDR2 is YFSETQ. This CDR3 is 11 amino acids long. The whole variable domain, remainder taken from reference TRBV5-1 and TRBJ2-1, is KAGVTQTPRYLIKTRGQQVTLSCSPISGHRSVSWYQQTPGQGLQFLFEYFSETQRNKGNFPGRFSGRQFSNSRSEMNVSTLELGDSALYLCASSGGDRGVFGPGTRLTVL.

The genes are TRBV2 and TRBJ1-5, with D uncertain. CDR3 length: 15 amino acids. Germline CDR1 SNHLY, CDR2 FYNNEI. The V gene lost 3 bases and the J gene lost 2 bases, with 11 bases spanning the gap. The CDR3 region is CASSERPWGNQPQHF. The CDR3 DNA follows: TGTGCCAGCAGTGAGCGGCCGTGGGGCAATCAGCCCCAGCATTTT. The full variable domain, in which reference TRBV2 and TRBJ1-5 provide the parts outside the CDR3, is EPEVTQTPSHQVTQMGQEVILRCVPISNHLYFYWYRQILGQKVEFLVSFYNNEISEKSEIFDDQFSVERPDGSNFTLKIRSTKLEDSAMYFCASSERPWGNQPQHFGDGTRLSIL.

This chain links TRBV30 with TRBJ1-2; tentative D call: TRBD1 (5 bases). The length of the CDR3 is 16 residues. V shed 2 bases and J shed 4 bases, with 20 bases lying between them. Germline V CDR1 and CDR2: GTSNPN, SVGIG (reference sequence). CDR3 nucleotide sequence: TGTGCCTGGAGTCCCATCCACTCGACAGTTTTCTATGGCTACACCTTC. This gives the protein CAWSPIHSTVFYGYTF.

The rearrangement joins TRBV9 to TRBJ2-1, with no clear D. Trimming took 4 bases from V and 3 from J, leaving 2 bases between them. The CDR3 has 11 residues. Per the germline V gene, CDR1 is SGDLS and CDR2 is YYNGEE. CDR3 nucleotide sequence: TGTGCCAGCAGCCTCTACAATGAGCAGTTCTTC. Protein product: CASSLYNEQFF.

The V call is TRBV24-1, the J call TRBJ2-1; 10 nucleotides align to TRBD2. V gave up 7 bases and J gave up 6 bases; unmatched junction bases: 8. Germline CDR1 KGHDR, CDR2 SFDVKD. The CDR3 covers 15 residues. Here the CDR3 DNA reads TGTGCCACCAGACCCCGCAGCGGGAGGGCCAATGAGCAGTTCTTC. Protein: CATRPRSGRANEQFF.

The rearrangement links TRBV9 to TRBJ2-5; no reliable D call. V was trimmed by 3 bases and J by 5 bases, leaving 17 bases between them. This CDR3 spans 15 amino acids. Germline CDR1 and CDR2: SGDLS and YYNGEE. This CDR3 reads CASSARSLFGETQYF. In DNA, the CDR3 is TGTGCCAGCAGCGCCCGTTCGCTGTTCGGGGAGACCCAGTACTTC.

J is TRBJ2-3 and V is TRBV19, with 13 bases that match TRBD2. The CDR3 loop spans 16 amino acids. V was clipped by 3 bases and J by 4 bases; unmatched bases: 4. Germline-derived CDR1 and CDR2 are LNHDA and SQIVND (reference sequence). CDR3 DNA sequence: TGTGCCAGTAGTATCCTTGGACTAGCGGGAGCAGATACGCAGTATTTT. Its translation is CASSILGLAGADTQYF.

This chain uses TRBV2 with TRBJ2-7; maybe TRBD1 (8 bases). Trimming removed 4 bases at V and 3 bases at J, with 22 bases between. The CDR3 is 17 amino acids. The germline gives CDR1 SNHLY, CDR2 FYNNEI. The CDR3 sequence is CASSGEGGQGPYYEQYF. The DNA of the CDR3 is TGTGCCAGCAGTGGGGAGGGAGGACAGGGCCCCTACTACGAGCAGTACTTC.

V usage is TRBV9 and J usage is TRBJ2-1, with 7 bases fitting TRBD2. The trim removed 3 bases at V and 7 bases at J, leaving 13 bases unmatched. The CDR3 has 16 residues. The germline CDR1 and CDR2 sequences are SGDLS and YYNGEE. The CDR3 bases are TGTGCCAGCAGCGATCGGACTAGTTCCTCGGGGAATGAGCAGTTCTTC. As protein: CASSDRTSSSGNEQFF.

The CDR3 region is CASSGGTERHPNEKLFF. Written as DNA, the CDR3 is TGCGCCAGCAGCGGAGGGACAGAGAGACACCCTAATGAAAAACTGTTTTTT. This chain uses TRBV5-1 with TRBJ1-4, with TRBD1 matching over 7 bases. The CDR3 totals 17 residues. CDR1 is SGHRS, CDR2 YFSETQ, per germline. The ends lost 4 bases at V and 3 bases at J; junction bases unmatched: 12.

The rearrangement joins TRBV30 to TRBJ1-1, with a weak D call TRBD1 (6 bases). This CDR3 contains 13 residues. V lost 5 bases, J lost 3 bases, and 13 bases lay in between. From germline, CDR1 is GTSNPN and CDR2 SVGIG (reference sequence). Here the CDR3 DNA reads TGTGCCTGGCAGGGGACGCACGACACTGAAGCTTTCTTT. This encodes CAWQGTHDTEAFF.

The rearrangement uses TRBV6-5 and TRBJ1-1; possible D gene TRBD1, 6 bases. Looked up from germline, CDR1 is MNHEY and CDR2 is SVGAGI. Trimming pared 7 bases from V and 3 bases from J, leaving 12 bases between. The length of the CDR3 is 13 residues. Written as DNA, the CDR3 is TGTGCCAGCATCGAGGGGGTCTACACTGAAGCTTTCTTT. This translates into CASIEGVYTEAFF.

Of note for this clone: Distinct nucleotide sequences in the sample also encode this CDR3. The rearrangement joins TRBV2 to TRBJ1-1; weak D call: TRBD1 (5 bases). Germline values: CDR1 SNHLY, CDR2 FYNNEI. Trimming removed 8 bases from V and 5 bases from J, with 12 bases in between. The CDR3 spans 12 residues. The CDR3 spells CASPGGRTEAFF. The DNA of the CDR3 is TGTGCCAGCCCCGGGGGGAGAACTGAAGCTTTCTTT. The full variable domain, completed using reference TRBV2 and TRBJ1-1, is EPEVTQTPSHQVTQMGQEVILRCVPISNHLYFYWYRQILGQKVEFLVSFYNNEISEKSEIFDDQFSVERPDGSNFTLKIRSTKLEDSAMYFCASPGGRTEAFFGQGTRLTVV.

The chain uses TRBV7-9 and TRBJ1-2, with D possibly TRBD1 on 6 matching bases. Germline-derived CDR1 and CDR2 are SEHNR and FQNEAQ (reference sequence). The length of the CDR3 is 14 residues. V was shortened by 1 base and J by 2 bases, with 8 bases between the two germline ends. The CDR3 region has the DNA TGTGCCAGCAGCTTAGGACAGGCGAACTATGGCTACACCTTC. Its protein product is CASSLGQANYGYTF.

The CDR3 protein is CAWIGGTGSYEQYF. The DNA of the CDR3 is TGTGCCTGGATTGGCGGGACAGGCTCCTACGAGCAGTACTTC. The gene calls are TRBV30 and TRBJ2-7; TRBD1 matches 8 bases. This CDR3 has 14 residues. Germline values: CDR1 GTSNPN, CDR2 SVGIG (reference sequence). V shed 4 bases and J 0 bases; nucleotides not matched to a gene: 5.

This chain uses TRBV27 with TRBJ2-6; D call uncertain. The CDR3 has 18 amino acids. The V gene's germline CDR1 is MNHEY and CDR2 SMNVEV (reference sequence). V was shortened by 8 bases and J by 0 bases, with 20 bases between the two germline ends. The CDR3 region is CASCSFIRGNSGANVLTF. DNA of the CDR3: TGTGCCAGCTGCAGTTTTATACGAGGAAACTCTGGGGCCAACGTCCTGACTTTC.

This chain uses TRBV18 with TRBJ2-3, with 8 positions matching TRBD2. Germline CDR1 is KGHSH and CDR2 is LQKENI. The CDR3 spans 16 residues. The trim removed 2 bases at V and 0 bases at J, leaving 4 bases unmatched. DNA of the CDR3: TGTGCCAGCTCACCAGTAACTAGCGGTAGCACAGATACGCAGTATTTT. Translated, it gives CASSPVTSGSTDTQYF.

The chain combines TRBV28 with TRBJ1-5, with 8 bases identical to TRBD1. Germline CDR1 and CDR2: MDHEN and SYDVKM. V lost 7 bases, J lost 10 bases, and 18 bases stayed unmatched. The length of the CDR3 is 16 residues. CDR3 protein: CASNSLGGQGSSPQHF. The CDR3 region has the DNA TGTGCCAGCAACTCCTTAGGCGGACAGGGTTCTTCCCCCCAGCATTTT.

This clone came up once. The chain combines TRBV5-8 with TRBJ1-3; 8 bases fit TRBD1. Per germline, CDR1 SGHTS and CDR2 YDEGEE. The J segment lost 8 bases and the V segment lost 2 bases, leaving 6 bases of the junction unmatched. The CDR3 is 14 residues long. DNA for the CDR3: TGTGCCAGCAGCTTAATGACAGGGGCAGACACCATATATTTT. Residues: CASSLMTGADTIYF.

V is TRBV28 and J is TRBJ1-6; 8 nucleotides match TRBD1. V lost 2 bases to trimming and J lost 13 bases; unmatched junction nucleotides: 7. The CDR3 sequence is 14 residues long. Germline CDR1 is MDHEN and CDR2 is SYDVKM. In nucleotides, the CDR3 is TGTGCCAGCAGTTTAAACAGGGGGTGGGGTCCCCTCCACTTT. Protein: CASSLNRGWGPLHF.

The chain joins TRBV19 to TRBJ1-1, with D perhaps TRBD1 (5 bases). Trimming took off 3 bases at V and 0 bases at J, with 11 bases between the two ends. There are 15 residues in the CDR3. Germline V gives CDR1 LNHDA, CDR2 SQIVND (reference sequence). The CDR3 protein is CASSIRGRVNTEAFF. The CDR3 DNA follows: TGTGCCAGTAGTATTAGGGGCAGGGTGAACACTGAAGCTTTCTTT.

The V call is TRBV27, the J call TRBJ1-6, with D perhaps matching TRBD1 (6 bases). The germline CDR1 and CDR2 sequences are MNHEY and SMNVEV (reference sequence). The CDR3 is made up of 15 amino acids. Trimming took 5 bases from V and 6 from J, leaving 14 bases between them. This CDR3 reads CASSPTGIGNSPLHF. The DNA for the CDR3 is TGTGCCAGCAGTCCAACAGGGATAGGTAATTCACCCCTCCACTTT.

V is TRBV28 and J is TRBJ1-5; tentative D call: TRBD1 (5 bases). The germline gives CDR1 MDHEN, CDR2 SYDVKM. Trimming removed 6 bases at V and 1 base at J, with 16 bases between. The CDR3 sequence is 16 residues long. The CDR3 region is CASRSRVLGSNQPQHF. The CDR3 DNA follows: TGTGCCAGCAGGTCCAGGGTCCTCGGAAGCAATCAGCCCCAGCATTTT. Together with reference TRBV28 and TRBJ1-5, the CDR3 gives the full variable domain: DVKVTQSSRYLVKRTGEKVFLECVQDMDHENMFWYRQDPGLGLRLIYFSYDVKMKEKGDIPEGYSVSREKKERFSLILESASTNQTSMYLCASRSRVLGSNQPQHFGDGTRLSIL.

The gene calls are TRBV4-1 and TRBJ1-1, with D unclear. CDR1 is MGHRA, CDR2 YSYEKL, per germline. The germline V and J ends were trimmed by 0 bases and 3 bases, with 8 bases remaining between them. There are 14 residues in the CDR3. CDR3 amino acids: CASSQDARDTEAFF. CDR3 bases: TGCGCCAGCAGCCAAGATGCCCGGGACACTGAAGCTTTCTTT.

The genes are TRBV7-2 and TRBJ1-3; D unresolved. The CDR3 contains 14 residues. Germline V gene lookup returns CDR1 SGHTA and CDR2 FQGNSA. V lost 6 bases and J lost 0, with 9 bases in between. The CDR3 here is CASSTDISGNTIYF. CDR3 nucleotides: TGTGCCAGCAGTACCGACATCTCTGGAAACACCATATATTTT.